This TCR beta chain derives from a study of T cells after yellow fever vaccination. Looking at the study overall: In the case of low-cell-number fractions, SMART-Seq v4 Ultra Low Input was used for preparation.

This clonotype was picked up a small number of times. No antigen is known for it. Study-wide findings and caveats: A limited proportion of clonotypes was detected within both the CD4 and CD8 compartments. On re-exposure, the response was weaker but peaked faster, at day 5 versus 15.

TCRdb fed the 5' RACE reads into MiXCR, producing one record per CDR3 protein. The sample holds some 420,000 distinct CDR3 sequences; around a sixth are singletons and the top ten take 18%. The sample was PBMCs, taken before the yellow fever booster vaccination. The receptor's source is a man aged 18 to 29 who received the YFV17D yellow fever vaccine.

The CDR3 region has the DNA TGCAGCGTTCGACAGAGACTAGCCAAAAACATTCAGTACTTC. Its protein product is CSVRQRLAKNIQYF. J is TRBJ2-4 and V is TRBV29-1; TRBD1 might be the D (5 bases). The CDR3 is made up of 14 amino acids. V lost 5 bases and J 0 bases, leaving 11 bases between the germline ends. Germline assignment: CDR1 SQVTM and CDR2 ANQGSEA.